One and the same sample provided the 28 T cell receptor beta chains below, sequenced in a study of blood T cell repertoires in COVID-19. Sequencing used immunoSEQ multiplex PCR; TCRdb keeps in-frame clones, though not all of them. This sample carries 140,000 or so clones, 84% of them seen once, and the ten largest clones take approximately 3.6%. The sequencing sample was made of PBMCs or T cells enriched from blood (not recorded which). The receptors shown here come from a woman in her fifties or sixties with acute COVID-19.

The chain carries TRBV7-3 and TRBJ2-3, with TRBD1 identical over 7 bases. The CDR3 runs 16 residues. Germline trimming cut 3 bases from V and 2 bases from J; bases unmatched to any gene: 8. CDR1 and CDR2 (germline): SGHTA, FQGTGA. DNA of the CDR3: TGTGCCAGCAGCTTTGGGACAGACCTATCCACAGATACGCAGTATTTT. Encoded protein: CASSFGTDLSTDTQYF. The full variable domain, rest sourced from reference TRBV7-3 and TRBJ2-3, is GAGVSQTPSNKVTEKGKYVELRCDPISGHTALYWYRQSLGQGPEFLIYFQGTGAADDSGLPNDRFFAVRPEGSVSTLKIQRTERGDSAVYLCASSFGTDLSTDTQYFGPGTRLTVL.

The CDR3 reads CASSFRGEGDTQYF. The CDR3, as DNA: TGCGCCAGCAGCTTCCGGGGGGAAGGAGATACGCAGTATTTT. This sequence joins TRBV5-1 and TRBJ2-3, with 7 nucleotides matching TRBD2. Germline CDR1 reads SGHRS; CDR2 reads YFSETQ. This CDR3 is built from 14 residues. After removal of 2 bases from V and 5 bases from J, the junction contained 5 bases not matched to a gene.

A single count supports this clone. V usage is TRBV20-1 and J usage is TRBJ1-2; D gene ambiguous. V gave up 3 bases and J gave up 3 bases, with 8 bases separating them. In germline, CDR1 is DFQATT, CDR2 SNEGSKA (reference sequence). This CDR3 contains 12 residues. The CDR3 region is CSASYRDYGYTF. The CDR3 DNA reads as TGCAGTGCTAGTTACAGAGACTATGGCTACACCTTC.

The chain carries TRBV18 and TRBJ2-6; D uncertain. The CDR3 spans 16 residues. Trimming shortened V by 6 bases and J by 0 bases, and 12 bases separated the two germline ends. Germline assignment: CDR1 KGHSH and CDR2 LQKENI. The CDR3 reads CASSHRPGSGANVLTF. The CDR3, as DNA: TGTGCCAGCTCCCACCGGCCGGGCTCTGGGGCCAACGTCCTGACTTTC.

The V and J genes are TRBV19 and TRBJ1-2; a possible D gene is TRBD1 (6 bases). The CDR3 totals 13 residues. Trimming pared 6 bases from V and 1 base from J, leaving 9 bases between. Germline values: CDR1 LNHDA, CDR2 SQIVND (reference sequence). DNA of the CDR3: TGTGCCAGTAGCACGGGACATAACTATGGCTACACCTTC. Protein: CASSTGHNYGYTF.

This sequence joins TRBV5-6 and TRBJ1-3; 9 bases are shared with TRBD1. Germline CDR1 reads SGHDT; CDR2 reads YYEEEE. After removal of 2 bases from V and 9 bases from J, the junction contained 6 bases not matched to a gene. CDR3 length equals 14 residues. Written as DNA, the CDR3 is TGTGCCAGCAGCTTCGGACAGGGGTTGGGCACCATATATTTT. Its protein product is CASSFGQGLGTIYF.

This chain connects TRBV2 to TRBJ2-7; TRBD1 might be the D (6 bases). V lost 6 bases, J lost 3 bases, and 12 bases lay in between. The germline CDR1 and CDR2 sequences are SNHLY and FYNNEI. The CDR3 covers 13 residues. This CDR3 is CASRGTGFYEQYF. CDR3 bases: TGTGCCAGCAGGGGCACAGGGTTCTACGAGCAGTACTTC.

This rearrangement joins TRBV3-1 (or the pseudogene TRBV3-2) to TRBJ1-1; a possible D gene is TRBD1 (5 bases). The germline gives CDR1 LGHDT, CDR2 YNNKEL (reference sequence). This CDR3 contains 15 residues. Between the trimmed V and J ends, which lost 1 base and 4 bases, there was a span of 13 bases. The CDR3 DNA sequence: TGTGCCAGCAGCCAAGTTCCCCAGGGCGGCACTGAAGCTTTCTTT. Its translation is CASSQVPQGGTEAFF.

The CDR3 region is CASSTTTSSSYNEQFF. For the CDR3, the DNA is TGTGCCAGCAGTACAACGACTAGTTCCTCCTACAATGAGCAGTTCTTC. The V gene is TRBV27, the J gene TRBJ2-1; D perhaps matches TRBD2 (6 bases). The CDR3 extends over 16 amino acids. The V and J ends lost 5 bases and 0 bases respectively, with 14 bases between them. Looked up from germline, CDR1 is MNHEY and CDR2 is SMNVEV (reference sequence).

The chain employs TRBV6-1 and TRBJ2-1; 7 bases are shared with TRBD2. CDR3 length equals 15 residues. Unmatched junction bases numbered 4, after V lost 1 base and J lost 4 bases. Germline values: CDR1 MNHNS, CDR2 SASEGT. The CDR3 sequence: CASSEDLSGYNEQFF. The CDR3 bases are TGTGCCAGCAGTGAAGACCTTAGCGGGTACAATGAGCAGTTCTTC.

The chain is built from TRBV7-2 and TRBJ2-1, with TRBD2 identical over 8 bases. Trimming at V came to 5 bases and at J to 9 bases, leaving 6 bases not matched to a gene. Germline V gene lookup returns CDR1 SGHTA and CDR2 FQGNSA. This CDR3 has 13 amino acids. The CDR3 loop is CASSPDRGGEQFF. CDR3 in DNA: TGTGCCAGCAGCCCGGACCGGGGGGGTGAGCAGTTCTTC.

The rearrangement links TRBV4-1 to TRBJ2-5; 16 nucleotides match TRBD2. With V trimmed by 2 bases and J by 2 bases, 5 bases remained unmatched. Germline V CDR1 and CDR2: MGHRA, YSYEKL. This CDR3 is 18 amino acids long. The CDR3 region is CASSQPGTSGREQETQYF. The CDR3 nucleotides are TGCGCCAGCAGCCAACCAGGGACTAGCGGGAGGGAGCAAGAGACCCAGTACTTC.

The chain carries TRBV30 and TRBJ1-2; D gene ambiguous. Germline CDR1 is GTSNPN and CDR2 is SVGIG (reference sequence). The CDR3 extends over 13 amino acids. V shed 4 bases and J shed 6 bases, with 15 bases lying between them. This CDR3 reads CAWKSSLVDGYTF. The CDR3 DNA follows: TGTGCCTGGAAGAGCTCTTTGGTCGATGGCTACACCTTC. The full variable domain, completed using reference TRBV30 and TRBJ1-2, is SQTIHQWPATLVQPVGSPLSLECTVEGTSNPNLYWYRQAAGRGLQLLFYSVGIGQISSEVPQNLSASRPQDRQFILSSKKLLLSDSGFYLCAWKSSLVDGYTFGSGTRLTVV.

The V call is TRBV12-3 or TRBV12-4, the J call TRBJ2-1, with 7 bases matching TRBD1. Trimming took 2 bases from V and 9 from J; bases not matched to a gene: 4. The CDR3 is 13 amino acids. CDR3 loop: CASSLTGVGEQFF. The CDR3 region has the DNA TGTGCCAGCAGTTTAACAGGGGTCGGTGAGCAGTTCTTC.

This clone was seen a single time. This sequence joins TRBV5-1 and TRBJ2-7; 9 nucleotides match TRBD2. V lost 1 base and J lost 0; bases outside the gene matches: 8. Germline V gene lookup returns CDR1 SGHRS and CDR2 YFSETQ. This CDR3 contains 17 residues. CDR3 protein: CASSLSTLAGSSYEQYF. The CDR3 coding sequence is TGCGCCAGCAGCTTGTCAACTCTAGCGGGGAGCTCCTACGAGCAGTACTTC.

The V call is TRBV4-1, the J call TRBJ2-7; 7 nucleotides match TRBD1. Germline-derived CDR1 and CDR2 are MGHRA and YSYEKL. V was clipped by 0 bases and J by 6 bases; unmatched bases: 8. The CDR3 length is 15 residues. CDR3 residues: CASSQDGQADGEQYF. The CDR3 DNA reads TGCGCCAGCAGCCAAGACGGACAGGCGGATGGCGAGCAGTACTTC.

To note about this clone: This sample includes further DNA sequences coding for the same CDR3. This chain joins TRBV3-1 (or the pseudogene TRBV3-2) and TRBJ2-7, with D perhaps TRBD1 (5 bases). The CDR3 runs to 13 residues. Trimming left V 3 bases short and J 3 bases short, with 9 bases between. CDR1 and CDR2 from the germline V gene are LGHDT and YNNKEL (reference sequence). The CDR3 nucleotides read TGTGCCAGCAGCCAGGGGCGGAACTACGAGCAGTACTTC. It is translated as CASSQGRNYEQYF.

The CDR3 region is CATSRDRAGSTEQSYF. CDR3 coding DNA: TGTGCCACCAGCAGAGATCGGGCAGGGTCTACGGAGCAGTCGTACTTC. The chain couples TRBV15 to TRBJ2-7; the D gene is possibly TRBD1 (5 bases). CDR1 LNHNV and CDR2 YYDKDF come from the germline V gene (reference sequence). The CDR3 sequence is 16 residues long. Trimming left V 0 bases short and J 12 bases short, with 24 bases between.

CDR3 amino acids: CASSQDDRDRYYEQYF. CDR3 DNA sequence: TGCGCCAGCAGCCAAGATGACCGGGACAGATACTACGAGCAGTACTTC. The chain is built from TRBV4-1 and TRBJ2-7, with TRBD1 matching 7 bases. This CDR3 is 16 amino acids long. V lost 0 bases, J lost 3 bases, and 8 bases stayed unmatched. Germline CDR1 is MGHRA and CDR2 is YSYEKL.

V gene TRBV7-6 combines with J gene TRBJ2-7, with 7 bases fitting TRBD2. V lost 5 bases to trimming and J lost 2 bases; unmatched junction nucleotides: 12. CDR1 and CDR2 from the germline V gene are SGHVS and FNYEAQ. The length of the CDR3 is 16 residues. CDR3: CASSAASSGLTYEQYF. CDR3 in DNA: TGTGCCAGCAGCGCGGCGTCTAGCGGACTTACCTACGAGCAGTACTTC.

The V call is TRBV18, the J call TRBJ2-3, with D uncertain. Trimming stripped 0 bases from V and 5 bases from J, with 15 bases between. The germline CDR1 and CDR2 sequences are KGHSH and LQKENI. CDR3 length: 16 residues. CDR3 sequence (DNA): TGTGCCAGCTCACCACCGCATAGCCCAACGGGAGATACGCAGTATTTT. Amino acids: CASSPPHSPTGDTQYF.

This sequence joins TRBV27 and TRBJ1-2; D is perhaps TRBD1 (6 bases). This CDR3 has 17 amino acids. Germline assignment: CDR1 MNHEY and CDR2 SMNVEV (reference sequence). The V gene lost 0 bases and the J gene lost 5 bases, with 19 bases spanning the gap. CDR3 sequence reads: CASSLSTGSVLIYGYTF. The CDR3 nucleotides are TGTGCCAGCAGTTTATCTACAGGGTCGGTGCTGATTTATGGCTACACCTTC.

The V call is TRBV19, the J call TRBJ1-1; D is ambiguous. Trimming shortened V by 5 bases and J by 5 bases, and 18 bases separated the two germline ends. The CDR3 runs 15 residues. The germline CDR1 and CDR2 sequences are LNHDA and SQIVND (reference sequence). The CDR3 nucleotides are TGTGCCAGTAGTCCCGAGTCTATCCCTAGGACTGAAGCTTTCTTT. Its translation: CASSPESIPRTEAFF.

This chain joins TRBV6-5 and TRBJ1-5, with 7 bases matching TRBD1. The CDR3 consists of 12 residues. V shed 11 bases, J shed 4 bases, and the junction held 5 bases outside the gene matches. Germline-derived CDR1 and CDR2 are MNHEY and SVGAGI. This chain's CDR3 is CAAGTDNQPQHF. CDR3 sequence (DNA): TGTGCCGCGGGGACAGATAATCAGCCCCAGCATTTT.

The chain recombines TRBV27 with TRBJ1-2, with 9 bases matching TRBD1. The CDR3 contains 16 residues. From germline, CDR1 is MNHEY and CDR2 SMNVEV (reference sequence). V was clipped by 3 bases and J by 4 bases; unmatched bases: 9. The CDR3 reads CASSLWGQGNAYGYTF. In DNA, the CDR3 is TGTGCCAGCAGTTTGTGGGGACAGGGTAACGCCTATGGCTACACCTTC.

The chain combines TRBV7-9 with TRBJ1-6; D uncertain. Germline V gene sequence: CDR1 SEHNR, CDR2 FQNEAQ (reference sequence). Trimming removed 1 base at V and 7 bases at J, with 8 bases between. The CDR3 consists of 14 residues. DNA of the CDR3: TGTGCCAGCAGCTTAGTACAGAGCAATTCACCCCTCCACTTT. Its translation is CASSLVQSNSPLHF.

This clone has only one observation. The rearrangement joins TRBV29-1 to TRBJ2-1, with 9 positions matching TRBD2. Germline trimming cut 1 base from V and 1 base from J; bases unmatched to any gene: 8. The CDR3 has 17 amino acids. The V gene's germline CDR1 is SQVTM and CDR2 ANQGSEA. In DNA, the CDR3 is TGCAGCGTTGAAGCGGGGCCAGCGGGAGGATCCTACAATGAGCAGTTCTTC. Translating gives CSVEAGPAGGSYNEQFF.

The chain links TRBV6-5 to TRBJ2-5; perhaps TRBD2 as D (6 bases). The CDR3 extends over 15 amino acids. V was shortened by 5 bases and J by 4 bases, with 17 bases between the two germline ends. Germline CDR1 and CDR2: MNHEY and SVGAGI. CDR3 sequence reads: CASSPLGGVGETQYF. The CDR3 region has the DNA TGTGCCAGCAGTCCCCTGGGCGGGGTGGGAGAGACCCAGTACTTC.